Following are 22 T cell receptor beta chains from one sample sequenced in a study of T-cell memory formation after mild COVID-19. MiXCR, run by TCRdb on the 5' RACE reads, gives a single entry per CDR3 protein. Of over 95,000 distinct CDR3 sequences in the sample, 20% to 25% are singletons; the top ten hold about 42%. The sequenced sample was PBMCs or a T cell subset sorted from them (not recorded which). The source is a man younger than 30 who had mild COVID-19 (a few samples of this study predate the infection). Cell type and time point are not known.

The chain combines TRBV20-1 with TRBJ2-3; D gene uncertain. Germline V lookup: CDR1 DFQATT, CDR2 SNEGSKA (reference sequence). CDR3 length equals 10 residues. The V end was cut by 6 bases, the J end by 1 base, with 2 bases between. The CDR3 nucleotides are TGCAGTGCGGGCACAGATACGCAGTATTTT. Translated: CSAGTDTQYF.

The chain uses TRBV11-2 and TRBJ1-1, with D possibly being TRBD1 (5 bases). The CDR3 is 14 residues long. Trimming took off 1 base at V and 11 bases at J, with 17 bases between the two ends. Looked up from germline, CDR1 is SGHAT and CDR2 is FQNNGV. This CDR3 reads CASSLVGDDQNAFF. The DNA for the CDR3 is TGTGCCAGCAGCTTAGTGGGGGATGATCAGAATGCTTTCTTT.

V and J are TRBV7-6 and TRBJ2-7; TRBD2 aligns across 7 bases. Germline-derived CDR1 and CDR2 are SGHVS and FNYEAQ. Germline trimming cut 4 bases from V and 1 base from J; bases unmatched to any gene: 7. The CDR3 runs to 15 residues. The CDR3 DNA sequence: TGTGCCAGCAGCTCGCAGCGGGGCAGATCCTACGAGCAGTACGTC. Encoded protein: CASSSQRGRSYEQYV.

In its sample, this clonotype was seen a few times. The chain is built from TRBV7-9 and TRBJ2-5; no clear D gene. V was trimmed by 5 bases and J by 5 bases, leaving 21 bases between them. CDR1 SEHNR and CDR2 FQNEAQ come from the germline V gene (reference sequence). CDR3 length: 16 residues. DNA of the CDR3: TGTGCCAGCAGCCCTCAAAGGCTAGGCAACGTGGAGACCCAGTACTTC. This translates into CASSPQRLGNVETQYF.

This sequence joins TRBV12-3 or TRBV12-4 and TRBJ2-2; D unresolved. Deletions cut 10 bases from V and 0 bases from J, with 12 bases between. CDR3 length: 14 amino acids. CDR3 region: CAIPLDPNTGELFF. As DNA, the CDR3 is TGTGCCATCCCCCTGGACCCGAACACCGGGGAGCTGTTTTTT.

The chain uses TRBV7-6 and TRBJ1-1; 7 bases are shared with TRBD1. The CDR3 sequence is 14 residues long. Per germline, CDR1 SGHVS and CDR2 FNYEAQ. V was pared by 7 bases and J by 1 base, with 6 bases of the junction left unmatched. This CDR3 is CASKTDRRNTEAFF. The DNA for the CDR3 is TGTGCCAGCAAGACGGACAGGAGGAACACTGAAGCTTTCTTT.

The chain recombines TRBV12-3 or TRBV12-4 with TRBJ2-3; 9 nucleotides match TRBD1. This CDR3 has 14 residues. V shed 8 bases, J shed 2 bases, and the junction held 5 bases outside the gene matches. In DNA, the CDR3 is TGTGCCAGCCTCTGGACAGGGGCCACAGATACGCAGTATTTT. This sequence encodes CASLWTGATDTQYF.

In its sample, this clonotype was seen a few times. The CDR3 is CASSFEGNTEAFF. In DNA form, the CDR3 reads TGTGCCAGCAGTTTTGAGGGAAACACTGAAGCTTTCTTT. The V call is TRBV7-9, the J call TRBJ1-1; D remains unclear. Germline V gene sequence: CDR1 SEHNR, CDR2 FQNEAQ (reference sequence). V gave up 6 bases and J gave up 2 bases, with 10 bases separating them. This CDR3 is built from 13 residues.

The chain couples TRBV11-2 to TRBJ2-2; 16 bases map to TRBD2. CDR1 SGHAT and CDR2 FQNNGV come from the germline V gene. The CDR3 has 20 residues. Trimming removed 5 bases from V and 7 bases from J; junction bases left unmatched: 16. DNA for the CDR3: TGTGCCAGCAGCCCCCGACCGGGACTAGCGGGGGGGCCTTTAGGCGGGGAGCTGTTTTTT. Translated, it gives CASSPRPGLAGGPLGGELFF.

This clonotype has more than one count but fewer than ten. The chain uses TRBV7-9 and TRBJ2-7; the D is unclear. V lost 5 bases, J lost 4 bases, and 9 bases lay in between. This CDR3 is 12 amino acids long. Per the germline V gene, CDR1 is SEHNR and CDR2 is FQNEAQ (reference sequence). CDR3 DNA: TGTGCCAGCAGCCCGTCGGGTTACGAGCAGTACTTC. Its protein is CASSPSGYEQYF.

This chain uses TRBV29-1 with TRBJ1-1; maybe TRBD1 (5 bases). Germline CDR1 and CDR2: SQVTM and ANQGSEA. CDR3 length: 14 amino acids. Trimming left V 3 bases short and J 8 bases short, with 19 bases between. Written as DNA, the CDR3 is TGCAGCGTTGATCCAACAGGACTGAACTTCGAAGCTTTCTTT. It is translated as CSVDPTGLNFEAFF.

This chain uses TRBV29-1 with TRBJ2-5, with D uncertain. V was pared by 2 bases and J by 5 bases, with 15 bases between. The CDR3 extends over 14 amino acids. Germline V gene lookup returns CDR1 SQVTM and CDR2 ANQGSEA. CDR3 sequence: CSVERAALEETQYF. The CDR3 coding sequence is TGCAGCGTTGAAAGGGCAGCGCTGGAGGAGACCCAGTACTTC.

The V and J genes are TRBV29-1 and TRBJ2-7; D gene ambiguous. This CDR3 is 11 amino acids long. V lost 3 bases and J lost 4, with 7 bases in between. CDR1 and CDR2 (germline): SQVTM, ANQGSEA. The CDR3 DNA sequence: TGCAGCGTTGATAACGGGTACGAGCAGTACTTC. This translates into CSVDNGYEQYF.

This sequence joins TRBV7-9 and TRBJ2-5, with TRBD2 matching over 8 bases. CDR3 length equals 17 residues. CDR1 is SEHNR, CDR2 FQNEAQ, per germline (reference sequence). J gave up 0 bases and V 4 bases, and 10 bases lay outside the gene matches. The CDR3 protein is CASSSPTAAGDQETQYF. In nucleotides, the CDR3 is TGTGCCAGCAGCTCCCCGACTGCAGCGGGGGACCAAGAGACCCAGTACTTC.

The V and J genes are TRBV20-1 and TRBJ2-3; tentative D call: TRBD2 (6 bases). Between the trimmed V and J ends, which lost 6 bases and 3 bases, there was a span of 25 bases. CDR1 and CDR2 (germline): DFQATT, SNEGSKA (reference sequence). This CDR3 contains 17 residues. CDR3 nucleotide sequence: TGCAGTGCGGCCGAACCGGGCGGGGCGGGGCCAACAGATACGCAGTATTTT. It codes for CSAAEPGGAGPTDTQYF.

This clonotype has a handful of counts. The V gene is TRBV28, the J gene TRBJ2-4, with 9 bases identical to TRBD1. The CDR3 loop spans 16 amino acids. CDR1 is MDHEN and CDR2 is SYDVKM in the germline V gene. The ends lost 6 bases at V and 2 bases at J; junction bases unmatched: 8. This chain's CDR3 is CASRQGARVTKNIQYF. The CDR3 DNA follows: TGTGCCAGCAGACAGGGGGCGCGTGTAACCAAAAACATTCAGTACTTC.

The rearrangement links TRBV11-2 to TRBJ2-3; 8 bases agree with TRBD2. Germline V lookup: CDR1 SGHAT, CDR2 FQNNGV. The CDR3 has 17 amino acids. J gave up 3 bases and V 4 bases, and 12 bases lay outside the gene matches. The CDR3, as DNA: TGTGCCAGCAGCTCGGGGCGCGGGGGGCGTCGTACAGATACGCAGTATTTT. Its protein is CASSSGRGGRRTDTQYF.

This clonotype was picked up a small number of times. The chain uses TRBV24-1 and TRBJ2-1; TRBD1 matches at 9 bases. Per the germline V gene, CDR1 is KGHDR and CDR2 is SFDVKD. The CDR3 consists of 15 residues. The V and J ends lost 4 bases and 7 bases, in that order; junction bases with no gene match: 7. The CDR3 DNA follows: TGTGCCACCAGTGACACTTACAGGGGGCTGAATGAGCAGTTCTTC. It yields the protein CATSDTYRGLNEQFF.

This clonotype was counted between two and nine times. The V call is TRBV4-1, the J call TRBJ1-1, with a weak D call TRBD1 (5 bases). The CDR3 length is 14 residues. V was clipped by 3 bases and J by 4 bases, with 12 bases between them. Germline V gene sequence: CDR1 MGHRA, CDR2 YSYEKL. CDR3 loop: CASSQGPGGTEAFF. The DNA for the CDR3 is TGCGCCAGCAGCCAGGGACCCGGAGGCACTGAAGCTTTCTTT.

This clonotype appeared once. The chain joins TRBV7-8 to TRBJ2-6, with 7 bases lining up with TRBD1. Germline V gene data show CDR1 as SGHVS and CDR2 as FQNEAQ. The CDR3 has 19 amino acids. V shed 3 bases and J 2 bases; nucleotides not matched to a gene: 13. The CDR3 DNA reads TGTGCCAGCAGCTTCGTGAAAAAAGATGGACAGGCTGGGGCCAACGTCCTGACTTTC. It yields the protein CASSFVKKDGQAGANVLTF.

In this sample, this clonotype turned up a few times. The chain links TRBV9 to TRBJ1-5; TRBD1 might be the D (5 bases). From germline, CDR1 is SGDLS and CDR2 YYNGEE. The CDR3 consists of 14 residues. V lost 4 bases and J lost 2, with 10 bases in between. The CDR3 sequence: CASSKWGGNQPQHF. Written as DNA, the CDR3 is TGTGCCAGCAGCAAGTGGGGGGGCAATCAGCCCCAGCATTTT.

This sequence joins TRBV7-9 and TRBJ2-7, with TRBD1 identical over 7 bases. The CDR3 totals 14 residues. V lost 3 bases and J lost 8; bases outside the gene matches: 10. Germline CDR1 SEHNR, CDR2 FQNEAQ (reference sequence). The CDR3 protein is CASSFGVQGYKQYF. CDR3 in DNA: TGTGCCAGCAGCTTTGGAGTACAGGGGTATAAGCAGTACTTC. The whole variable domain, remainder taken from reference TRBV7-9 and TRBJ2-7, is DTGVSQNPRHKITKRGQNVTFRCDPISEHNRLYWYRQTLGQGPEFLTYFQNEAQLEKSRLLSDRFSAERPKGSFSTLEIQRTEQGDSAMYLCASSFGVQGYKQYFGPGTRLTVT.